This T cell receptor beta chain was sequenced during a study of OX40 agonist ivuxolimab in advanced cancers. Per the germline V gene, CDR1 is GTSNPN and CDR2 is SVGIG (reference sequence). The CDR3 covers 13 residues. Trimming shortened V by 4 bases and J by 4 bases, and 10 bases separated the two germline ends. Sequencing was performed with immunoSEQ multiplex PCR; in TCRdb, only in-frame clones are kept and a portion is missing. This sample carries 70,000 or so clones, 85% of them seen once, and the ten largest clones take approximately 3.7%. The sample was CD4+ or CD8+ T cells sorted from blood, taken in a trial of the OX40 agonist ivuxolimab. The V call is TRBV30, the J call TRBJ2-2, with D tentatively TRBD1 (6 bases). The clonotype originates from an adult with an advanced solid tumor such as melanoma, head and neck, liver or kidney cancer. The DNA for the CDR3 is TGTGCCTGGATCCCAGGGGCCACCGGGGAGCTGTTTTTT. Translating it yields CAWIPGATGELFF.